This T cell receptor beta chain originates from a study of blood T cells in healthy people across ages. About this clonotype: An end of the junction differs from the germline gene, which may be a read error.

A second PCR of about 7 to 12 cycles used a sample-barcoded 5' primer and a J-beta primer mix. TCRdb re-derived calls from the 5' RACE reads in MiXCR, one entry per CDR3 protein. Of approximately 1.5 million distinct CDR3 sequences in the sample, approximately 43% were seen once. The CDR3 sequence is 16 residues long. Germline-derived CDR1 and CDR2 are SGHTA and FQGNSA. The material sequenced was blood. The J gene is TRBJ2-4, the V gene TRBV7-2, with TRBD2 matching over 9 bases. This sequence was found in a woman aged 18 to 35 in good health. The CDR3 nucleotides are TGTGCCAGCAGCCTTAGCGGGGGCCTAGCCAAAAACACTCAGTACTTC. Residues: CASSLSGGLAKNTQYF. The full variable domain, rest sourced from reference TRBV7-2 and TRBJ2-4, is GAGVSQSPSNKVTEKGKDVELRCDPISGHTALYWYRQSLGQGLEFLIYFQGNSAPDKSGLPSDRFSAERTGGSVSTLTIQRTQQEDSAVYLCASSLSGGLAKNTQYFGAGTRLSVL.